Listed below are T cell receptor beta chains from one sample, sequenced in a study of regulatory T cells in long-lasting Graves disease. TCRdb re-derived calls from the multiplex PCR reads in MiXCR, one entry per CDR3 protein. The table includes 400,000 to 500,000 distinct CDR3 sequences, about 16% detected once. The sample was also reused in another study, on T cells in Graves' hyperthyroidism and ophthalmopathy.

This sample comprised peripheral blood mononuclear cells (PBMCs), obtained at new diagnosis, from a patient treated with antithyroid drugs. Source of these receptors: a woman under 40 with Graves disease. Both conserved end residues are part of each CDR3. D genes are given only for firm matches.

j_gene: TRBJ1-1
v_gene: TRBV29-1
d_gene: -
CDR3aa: CSALPQTTEAFF

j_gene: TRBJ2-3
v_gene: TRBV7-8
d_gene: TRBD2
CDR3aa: CASSLSIAGRGTDTQYF

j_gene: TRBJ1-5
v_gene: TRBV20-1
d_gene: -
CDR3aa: CSALVLGYSNQPQHF

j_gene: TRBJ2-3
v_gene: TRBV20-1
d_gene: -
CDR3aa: CSARKGKGTDTQYF

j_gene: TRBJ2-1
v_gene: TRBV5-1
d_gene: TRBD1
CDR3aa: CASRPGQGADEQFF

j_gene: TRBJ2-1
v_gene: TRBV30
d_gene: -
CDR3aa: CAWSLRDLSEQFF

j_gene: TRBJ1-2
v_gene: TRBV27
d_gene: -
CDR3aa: CASSSSMAGGYTF

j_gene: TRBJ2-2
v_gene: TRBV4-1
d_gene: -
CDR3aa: CASSQEWVGELFF

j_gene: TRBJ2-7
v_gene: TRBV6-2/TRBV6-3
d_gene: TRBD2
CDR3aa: CASRGLSSGISSYEQYF

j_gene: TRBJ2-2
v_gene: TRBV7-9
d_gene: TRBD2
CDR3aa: CASSQTSGSHAGELFF

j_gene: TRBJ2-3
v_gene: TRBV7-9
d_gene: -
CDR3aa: CASSRLKLARQHTDTQYF

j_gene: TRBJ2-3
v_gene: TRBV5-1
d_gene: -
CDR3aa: CASSLEGLAGIDTQYF

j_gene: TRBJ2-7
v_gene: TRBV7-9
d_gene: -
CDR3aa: CASSSPIRAYRYF

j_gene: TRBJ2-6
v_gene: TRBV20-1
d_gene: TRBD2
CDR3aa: CSAIRGSGRISGANVLTF

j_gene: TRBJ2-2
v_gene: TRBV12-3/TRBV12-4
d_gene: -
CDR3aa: CASSISPLNTGELFF

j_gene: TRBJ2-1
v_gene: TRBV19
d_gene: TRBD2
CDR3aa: CASSIPPSGSAEQFF

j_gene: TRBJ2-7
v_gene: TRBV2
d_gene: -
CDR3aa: CASSARERSYEQYF

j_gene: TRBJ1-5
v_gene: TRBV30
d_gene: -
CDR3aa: CAWSEGGHQPQHF

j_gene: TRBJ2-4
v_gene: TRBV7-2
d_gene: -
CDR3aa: CASSLRLAVGIQYF

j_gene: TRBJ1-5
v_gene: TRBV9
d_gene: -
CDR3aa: CASSVGGSGQPQHF

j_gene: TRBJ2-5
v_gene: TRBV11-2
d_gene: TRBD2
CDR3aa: CASSLDRTGGPYETQYF

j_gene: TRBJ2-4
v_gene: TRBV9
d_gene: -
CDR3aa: CASSEGRVVNIQYF

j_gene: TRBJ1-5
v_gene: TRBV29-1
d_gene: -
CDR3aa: CSVAEIANQPQHF

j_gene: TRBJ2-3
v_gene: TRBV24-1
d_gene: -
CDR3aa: CATSSVLQGVSTRYF

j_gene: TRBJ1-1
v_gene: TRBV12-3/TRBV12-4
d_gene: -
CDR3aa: CASSFRGHTEAFF

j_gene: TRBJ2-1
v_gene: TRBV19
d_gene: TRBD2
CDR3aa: CASSTSGRGNEQFF

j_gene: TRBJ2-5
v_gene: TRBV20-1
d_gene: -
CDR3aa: CSARDFGSPLGETQYF

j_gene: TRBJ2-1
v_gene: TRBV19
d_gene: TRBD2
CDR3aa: CASSPLAGEGEQFF

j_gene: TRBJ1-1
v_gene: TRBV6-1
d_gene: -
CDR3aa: CASSAGWNTEAFF

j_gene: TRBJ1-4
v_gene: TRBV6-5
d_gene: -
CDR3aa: CASSYTGGRREKLFF

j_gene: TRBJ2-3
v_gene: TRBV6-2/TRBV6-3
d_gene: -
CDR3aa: CASSEASLVGDTQYF

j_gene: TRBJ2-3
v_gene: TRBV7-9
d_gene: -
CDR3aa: CASSPRGGRAGADTQYF

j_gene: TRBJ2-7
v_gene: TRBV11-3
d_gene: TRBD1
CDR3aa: CASSLGQGDSYEQYF

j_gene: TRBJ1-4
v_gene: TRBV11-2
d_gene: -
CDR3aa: CASGTGNREKLFF

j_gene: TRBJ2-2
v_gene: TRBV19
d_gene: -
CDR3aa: CASSTGLNKGAGELFF

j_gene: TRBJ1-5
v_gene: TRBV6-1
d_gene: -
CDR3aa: CASSRDPGQPQHF

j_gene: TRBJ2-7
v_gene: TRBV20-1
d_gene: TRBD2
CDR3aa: CSARGLAGGGVYEQYF

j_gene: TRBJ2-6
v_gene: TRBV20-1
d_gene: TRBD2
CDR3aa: CSAGLAGGRRTGANVLTF

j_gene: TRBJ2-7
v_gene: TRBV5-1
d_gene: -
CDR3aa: CASSSSGNEQYF

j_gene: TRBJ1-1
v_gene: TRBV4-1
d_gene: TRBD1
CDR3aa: CASSQATGTGTEAFF

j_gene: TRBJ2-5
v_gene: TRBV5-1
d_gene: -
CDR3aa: CASSFGKGGQETQYF

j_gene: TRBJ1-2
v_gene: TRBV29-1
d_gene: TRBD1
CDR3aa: CSVGSRGLDYTF

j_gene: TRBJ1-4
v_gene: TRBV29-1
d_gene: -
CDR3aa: CSAIPSAGPLEKLFF